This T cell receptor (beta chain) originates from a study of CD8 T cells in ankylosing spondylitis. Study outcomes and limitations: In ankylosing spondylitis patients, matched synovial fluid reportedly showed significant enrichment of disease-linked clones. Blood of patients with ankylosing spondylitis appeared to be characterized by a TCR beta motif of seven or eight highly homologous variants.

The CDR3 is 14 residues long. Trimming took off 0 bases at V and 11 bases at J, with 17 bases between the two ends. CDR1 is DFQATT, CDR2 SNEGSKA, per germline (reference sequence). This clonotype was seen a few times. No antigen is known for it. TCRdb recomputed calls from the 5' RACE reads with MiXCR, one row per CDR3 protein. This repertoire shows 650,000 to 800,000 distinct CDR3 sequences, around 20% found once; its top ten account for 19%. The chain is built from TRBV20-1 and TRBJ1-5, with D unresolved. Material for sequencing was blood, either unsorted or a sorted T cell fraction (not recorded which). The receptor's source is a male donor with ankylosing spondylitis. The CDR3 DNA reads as TGCAGTGCTAGAGAGGCGGGCGCCGGGAAGTCCCAGCATTTT. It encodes CSAREAGAGKSQHF.